This entry lists 4 T cell receptor beta chains sequenced from one sample in a study of T-cell memory formation after mild COVID-19. One entry per CDR3 protein, called by TCRdb with MiXCR from the 5' RACE reads. The sample yields some 350,000 distinct CDR3 sequences, 13% seen once. The source material was PBMCs or a T cell subset sorted from them (not recorded which). The receptors were gathered from a man younger than 35 who had mild COVID-19 (a few samples of this study predate the infection). Cell type and time point are not known.

This clonotype was counted between two and nine times. This rearrangement joins TRBV7-2 to TRBJ1-1, with unresolved D. The CDR3 is 14 residues long. V lost 3 bases to trimming and J lost 4 bases, with 12 bases between them. Per germline, CDR1 SGHTA and CDR2 FQGNSA. CDR3 protein: CASSFPARATEAFF. The CDR3 DNA reads as TGTGCCAGCAGCTTCCCGGCCAGAGCCACTGAAGCTTTCTTT.

This clonotype was recorded at least ten times. This sequence joins TRBV9 and TRBJ1-4, with D hard to call. Trimming cost V 3 bases and J 11 bases, with 14 bases left between them. This CDR3 contains 13 residues. Germline CDR1 is SGDLS and CDR2 is YYNGEE. The CDR3 sequence: CASSGPVPGKLFF. The CDR3 DNA is TGTGCCAGCAGCGGACCAGTACCGGGGAAACTGTTTTTT.

The chain links TRBV13 to TRBJ1-2, with 8 bases fitting TRBD1. The CDR3 length is 14 residues. Trimming took 8 bases from V and 6 from J; bases not matched to a gene: 11. Germline assignment: CDR1 PRHDT and CDR2 FYEKMQ (reference sequence). The CDR3 loop is CASHDQGATDGYTF. Written as DNA, the CDR3 is TGTGCCAGCCATGATCAGGGGGCAACTGATGGCTACACCTTC.

This clonotype was counted between two and nine times. The J gene is TRBJ1-4, the V gene TRBV11-2, with D possibly TRBD1 on 5 matching bases. The V end lost 4 bases, the J end lost 14 bases, and 11 bases lay between the germline ends. The CDR3 is 11 amino acids. CDR1 and CDR2 from the germline V gene are SGHAT and FQNNGV. In DNA form, the CDR3 reads TGTGCCAGCAGCTGGGGCAGAAATCTGTTTTTT. Amino acid sequence: CASSWGRNLFF.